This TCR beta chain emerged from a study of T cell clusters in autoimmune cytopenias. Study-level results: Physiological T cell clusters of healthy donors were apparently absent in primary autoimmune cytopenia patients. Healthy donors had roughly 3.3-fold more exclusive TRB clusters than active autoimmune hepatitis patients.

The CDR3 totals 15 residues. Germline V gene sequence: CDR1 LNHDA, CDR2 SQIVND (reference sequence). One tube held mixed TRB-A and TRB-B primer pools for touch-down PCR. Reanalyzing the multiplex PCR reads, TCRdb keeps one entry per CDR3 protein, without DNA. The sample table includes 2,500 to 3,500 distinct CDR3 sequences. Roughly 40,000 genome equivalents of blood DNA were amplified for TRB. As regards this clonotype: Its antigen is unknown.

These data are also associated with another study on T cell repertoires in aging, cancer and after chemotherapy. That report adds: Over several months to years, re-sampled healthy donor repertoires clearly shared clones. Healthy donors lost TCR diversity with age mainly through richness, cancer patients through richness and evenness.

The J gene is TRBJ2-3, the V gene TRBV19; no DNA is available, so the TRBD1 call from TCRdb remains unchecked. The source of this sequence is a human donor in good health. The sample comprised peripheral blood. This chain's CDR3 is CASSSLLEGRDTQYF.